A single sample is the source of the 25 T cell receptor beta chains below, sequenced in a study of shared clonotypes between healthy human individuals. TCRdb keeps only in-frame clones here, not all; method: immunoSEQ multiplex PCR. Found here are under 2.5 million clones, 92% of them singletons; the top ten hold around 0.38%. The sequencing sample was made of naive CD4+ T cells from PBMCs. Subset of the sample: CD45RA+ positively selected. These receptor sequences come from a man between 18 and 29 years old in good health. Some clones in this sample may be carry-over from other donors' samples.

Turning to this clone: One junction end disagrees with the germline gene, perhaps due to a read error. The chain has TRBV11-2 and TRBJ2-1, with 9 bases matching TRBD2. Germline CDR1 SGHAT, CDR2 FQNNGV. CDR3 length: 14 residues. The chain's CDR3 is CASSLDFIGRTSVF. Written as DNA, the CDR3 is TGTGCCAGCAGCTTAGACTTTATTGGCCGGACTAGCGTCTTC.

J is TRBJ2-5 and V is TRBV7-7; D is possibly TRBD2 (5 bases). CDR3 length: 14 amino acids. CDR1 SSHAT and CDR2 FNYEAQ come from the germline V gene (reference sequence). Trimming removed 5 bases at V and 5 bases at J, with 15 bases between. The CDR3 nucleotides are TGTGCCAGCAGCCCCGCGGGTGGAGAGGAGACCCAGTACTTC. This codes for CASSPAGGEETQYF.

The chain carries TRBV2 and TRBJ2-7; tentative D call: TRBD2 (6 bases). V shed 5 bases and J shed 2 bases, with 10 bases lying between them. CDR1 and CDR2 from the germline V gene are SNHLY and FYNNEI. This CDR3 is built from 13 residues. Here the CDR3 reads CASSLALTYEQYF. The CDR3 DNA reads as TGTGCCAGCAGTCTAGCGCTCACCTACGAGCAGTACTTC.

The genes are TRBV6-5 and TRBJ1-2, with no clear D. The CDR3 has 14 amino acids. The germline V gene has CDR1 MNHEY and CDR2 SVGAGI. Trimming shortened V by 5 bases and J by 4 bases, and 14 bases separated the two germline ends. The CDR3 DNA is TGTGCCAGCAGTCCCCGAAGGACGGCCTATGGCTACACCTTC. Protein: CASSPRRTAYGYTF.

The chain joins TRBV5-1 to TRBJ1-5; D possibly corresponds to TRBD1 (6 bases). Germline loops: CDR1 SGHRS, CDR2 YFSETQ. The V gene lost 0 bases and the J gene lost 3 bases, with 16 bases spanning the gap. CDR3 length: 17 residues. For the CDR3, the DNA is TGCGCCAGCAGCTTGGGGGAGGGGACAATCCACAATCAGCCCCAGCATTTT. Translated, it gives CASSLGEGTIHNQPQHF.

The chain carries TRBV4-3 and TRBJ1-2; the D is unclear. Germline CDR1 LGHNA, CDR2 YSLEER. Trimming removed 0 bases at V and 8 bases at J, with 16 bases between. This CDR3 region has 15 residues. DNA of the CDR3: TGCGCCAGCAGCCAAGAGGCAGCTCTCGGGCTAGGCTACACCTTC. Translating gives CASSQEAALGLGYTF.

V usage is TRBV11-3 and J usage is TRBJ2-7, with D possibly being TRBD2 (6 bases). CDR1 and CDR2 (germline): SGHNT, YENEEA. CDR3 length equals 13 residues. Trimming removed 3 bases at V and 2 bases at J, with 8 bases between. Here the CDR3 reads CASSLGEAYEQYF. CDR3 nucleotides: TGTGCCAGCAGCTTGGGGGAGGCCTACGAGCAGTACTTC.

This sequence joins TRBV5-4 and TRBJ1-4; D unresolved. V shed 4 bases and J shed 3 bases, with 13 bases lying between them. Looked up from germline, CDR1 is SGHNT and CDR2 is YYREEE (reference sequence). The CDR3 length is 15 residues. CDR3 sequence: CASSPDPIANEKLFF. The CDR3 nucleotides are TGTGCCAGCAGCCCGGACCCGATAGCTAATGAAAAACTGTTTTTT.

The chain uses TRBV18 and TRBJ2-1; D might be TRBD1 or TRBD2, each matching 5 bases. Germline CDR1 is KGHSH and CDR2 is LQKENI. V was cut by 0 bases and J by 0 bases, with 9 bases left in between. The CDR3 is 16 amino acids. The CDR3 region has the DNA TGTGCCAGCTCACCACCGGGACCATCCTCCTACAATGAGCAGTTCTTC. Translation: CASSPPGPSSYNEQFF.

The V and J genes are TRBV9 and TRBJ1-2; D is possibly TRBD1 (6 bases). With 3 bases removed from V and 2 bases from J, the gap between germline ends came to 14 bases. The CDR3 runs 15 residues. The germline V gene encodes CDR1 SGDLS and CDR2 YYNGEE. CDR3 bases: TGTGCCAGCAGCGACTACAGGGCTGCCAACTATGGCTACACCTTC. Encoded protein: CASSDYRAANYGYTF.

CDR3 bases: TGTGCCAGCAGCCCCCCTAGCGGAACCACAGATACGCAGTATTTT. Its protein is CASSPPSGTTDTQYF. The rearrangement links TRBV7-2 to TRBJ2-3, with TRBD2 matching over 7 bases. Germline loops: CDR1 SGHTA, CDR2 FQGNSA. Trimming at V came to 5 bases and at J to 2 bases, leaving 7 bases not matched to a gene. This CDR3 comprises 15 residues.

This clone was seen only a few times. The V call is TRBV6-6, the J call TRBJ1-3; perhaps TRBD1 as D (5 bases). The V and J ends lost 2 bases and 0 bases respectively, with 11 bases between them. Germline assignment: CDR1 MNHNY and CDR2 SVGAGI (reference sequence). This CDR3 spans 16 amino acids. CDR3 DNA: TGTGCCAGCAGTTACGAGACAGCTGTCTCTGGAAACACCATATATTTT. Translation: CASSYETAVSGNTIYF.

V is TRBV28 and J is TRBJ1-3; D is unresolved. Between the trimmed V and J ends, which lost 6 bases and 0 bases, there was a span of 12 bases. The CDR3 is 15 amino acids. Looked up from germline, CDR1 is MDHEN and CDR2 is SYDVKM. The CDR3 here is CASRSGGISGNTIYF. CDR3 bases: TGTGCCAGCAGGTCCGGAGGGATCTCTGGAAACACCATATATTTT. Full variable domain (missing parts from reference TRBV28 and TRBJ1-3): DVKVTQSSRYLVKRTGEKVFLECVQDMDHENMFWYRQDPGLGLRLIYFSYDVKMKEKGDIPEGYSVSREKKERFSLILESASTNQTSMYLCASRSGGISGNTIYFGEGSWLTVV.

The chain uses TRBV29-1 and TRBJ2-1; D assignment may be TRBD1 or TRBD2 (6 bases each). The germline V gene has CDR1 SQVTM and CDR2 ANQGSEA. The CDR3 is 14 residues long. Trimming removed 8 bases from V and 7 bases from J, with 21 bases in between. As DNA, the CDR3 is TGCAGCACTGGGGGCAGGGGACTTCTAAATGAGCAGTTCTTC. It codes for CSTGGRGLLNEQFF.

This clone occurred once. V usage is TRBV7-9 and J usage is TRBJ2-1, with 8 bases fitting TRBD2. Germline lookup yields CDR1 SEHNR and CDR2 FQNEAQ (reference sequence). The V segment lost 1 base and the J segment 7 bases; nucleotides outside the gene matches: 12. This CDR3 has 17 amino acids. CDR3 region: CASSLGGGSGRGNEQFF. CDR3 DNA: TGTGCCAGCAGCTTAGGTGGGGGGAGCGGGAGAGGAAATGAGCAGTTCTTC.

On this clone itself: This CDR3 is also generated by other DNA sequences in the sample. The chain recombines TRBV2 with TRBJ1-5; the D gene is possibly TRBD1 (5 bases). This CDR3 comprises 13 residues. Germline V gene data show CDR1 as SNHLY and CDR2 as FYNNEI. Trimming took 6 bases from V and 0 from J, leaving 6 bases between them. The CDR3 protein is CASSRDSNQPQHF. The CDR3 DNA reads as TGTGCCAGCAGCAGGGATAGCAATCAGCCCCAGCATTTT.

The chain carries TRBV10-3 and TRBJ2-1, with D possibly being TRBD1 or TRBD2 (7 bases each). Deletions cut 7 bases from V and 2 bases from J, with 24 bases between. CDR1 is ENHRY and CDR2 is SYGVKD in the germline V gene. This CDR3 comprises 18 residues. The CDR3 is CAINQRDSKYQTYNEQFF. The DNA for the CDR3 is TGTGCCATCAACCAGCGGGACAGCAAATACCAAACCTACAATGAGCAGTTCTTC.

The chain combines TRBV18 with TRBJ2-7; 8 bases line up with TRBD2. This CDR3 has 16 amino acids. Trimming cost V 3 bases and J 1 base; bases outside gene matches: 8. Germline assignment: CDR1 KGHSH and CDR2 LQKENI. The CDR3 DNA reads as TGTGCCAGCTCACCTGTAAGCGGGAGTTTGTCCTACGAGCAGTACTTC. It is translated as CASSPVSGSLSYEQYF.

Concerning this clone itself: A junction boundary mismatches the germline segment, possibly from a read error. The rearrangement joins TRBV6-6 to TRBJ2-7, with D tentatively TRBD1 or TRBD2 (5 bases each). CDR1 is MNHNY and CDR2 is SVGAGI in the germline V gene (reference sequence). The CDR3 runs to 15 residues. The CDR3 DNA is TGTGTCAGCAGCCCCCGCCCGGCAGGGAGCTACGAGCAGTACTTC. It specifies CVSSPRPAGSYEQYF.

The chain links TRBV7-9 to TRBJ1-1, with D possibly being TRBD1 (5 bases). The ends were cut back, 2 bases at V and 5 bases at J, with 15 bases in the middle. This CDR3 is built from 15 residues. CDR1 and CDR2 from the germline V gene are SEHNR and FQNEAQ (reference sequence). The CDR3 DNA sequence: TGTGCCAGCAGCTTAACAGGCAGGGAGGGTACTGAAGCTTTCTTT. Amino acids: CASSLTGREGTEAFF.

In this sample, this clone turned up once. J is TRBJ2-5 and V is TRBV6-6; TRBD1 matches at 7 bases. CDR1 and CDR2 (germline): MNHNY, SVGAGI (reference sequence). The V segment lost 7 bases and the J segment 3 bases; nucleotides outside the gene matches: 2. The CDR3 length is 12 residues. The DNA for the CDR3 is TGTGCCAGCACAGGGACAGAAGAGACCCAGTACTTC. This encodes CASTGTEETQYF.

This sequence joins TRBV10-3 and TRBJ2-3, with D tentatively TRBD1 or TRBD2 (6 bases each). V shed 6 bases and J shed 2 bases, with 18 bases lying between them. This CDR3 contains 16 residues. CDR1 is ENHRY and CDR2 is SYGVKD in the germline V gene. DNA of the CDR3: TGTGCCATCAGCGCGGGGACAAGGGGTCACACAGATACGCAGTATTTT. Protein: CAISAGTRGHTDTQYF.

V is TRBV6-1 and J is TRBJ2-7; 10 bases match TRBD2. V trimming: 7 bases; J trimming: 4 bases; junction bases outside the gene matches: 7. The CDR3 is 14 amino acids. CDR1 and CDR2 (germline): MNHNS, SASEGT. As DNA, the CDR3 is TGTGCCAGCAACGCGGGACTAGCGAGGTACGAGCAGTACTTC. Amino acid sequence: CASNAGLARYEQYF.

V usage is TRBV7-9 and J usage is TRBJ2-1; 7 bases are a match to TRBD1. Per the germline V gene, CDR1 is SEHNR and CDR2 is FQNEAQ (reference sequence). The CDR3 is made up of 14 amino acids. The V segment lost 5 bases and the J segment 16 bases; nucleotides outside the gene matches: 17. The CDR3 DNA is TGTGCCAGCAGCAACGAGGGCCCGAGGGGGCGCGGTTTCTTC. This codes for CASSNEGPRGRGFF. Full variable domain (rest looked up from reference TRBV7-9 and TRBJ2-1): DTGVSQNPRHKITKRGQNVTFRCDPISEHNRLYWYRQTLGQGPEFLTYFQNEAQLEKSRLLSDRFSAERPKGSFSTLEIQRTEQGDSAMYLCASSNEGPRGRGFFGPGTRLTVL.

The chain has TRBV27 and TRBJ2-3; possibly TRBD1 for D (6 bases). The CDR3 contains 16 residues. CDR1 and CDR2 from the germline V gene are MNHEY and SMNVEV (reference sequence). V was cut by 5 bases and J by 0 bases, with 15 bases left in between. The CDR3 DNA reads as TGTGCCAGCAGTCCGTGGACAGTAAGCAGCACAGATACGCAGTATTTT. Encoded protein: CASSPWTVSSTDTQYF.